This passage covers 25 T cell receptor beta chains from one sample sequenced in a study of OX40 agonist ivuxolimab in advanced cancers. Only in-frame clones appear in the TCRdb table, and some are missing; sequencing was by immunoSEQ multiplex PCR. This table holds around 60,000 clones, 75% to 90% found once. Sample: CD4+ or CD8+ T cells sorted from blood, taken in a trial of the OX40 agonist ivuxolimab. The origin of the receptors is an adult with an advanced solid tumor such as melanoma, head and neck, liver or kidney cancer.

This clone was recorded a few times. CDR3 nucleotides: TGTGCCAGCAGGAAACAGGACTATGGCTACACCTTC. Protein sequence: CASRKQDYGYTF. The chain is built from TRBV28 and TRBJ1-2, with D possibly matching TRBD1 (5 bases). V lost 6 bases and J 3 bases, leaving 8 bases between the germline ends. The CDR3 is 12 amino acids. Germline-derived CDR1 and CDR2 are MDHEN and SYDVKM.

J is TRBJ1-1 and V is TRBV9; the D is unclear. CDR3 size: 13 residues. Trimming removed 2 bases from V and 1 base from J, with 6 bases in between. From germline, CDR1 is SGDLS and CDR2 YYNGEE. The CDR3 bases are TGTGCCAGCAGCGTGGGGTGGAACACTGAAGCTTTCTTT. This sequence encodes CASSVGWNTEAFF.

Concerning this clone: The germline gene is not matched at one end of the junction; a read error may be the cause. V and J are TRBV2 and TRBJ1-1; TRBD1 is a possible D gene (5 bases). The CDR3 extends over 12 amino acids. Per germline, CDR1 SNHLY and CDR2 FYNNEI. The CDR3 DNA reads TGTGCGAGCACACAGGCGAACACTGAAGCTTTCTTT. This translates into CASTQANTEAFF.

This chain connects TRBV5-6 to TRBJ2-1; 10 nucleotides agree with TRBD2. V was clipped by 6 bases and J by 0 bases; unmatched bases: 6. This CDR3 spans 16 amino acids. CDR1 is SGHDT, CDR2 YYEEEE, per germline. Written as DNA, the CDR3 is TGTGCCAGCACTACTAGCGGGACTAGCTCCTACAATGAGCAGTTCTTC. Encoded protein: CASTTSGTSSYNEQFF.

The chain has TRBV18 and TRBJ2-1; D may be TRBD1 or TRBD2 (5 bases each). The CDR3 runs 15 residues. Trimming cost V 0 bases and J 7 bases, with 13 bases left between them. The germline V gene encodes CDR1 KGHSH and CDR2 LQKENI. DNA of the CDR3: TGTGCCAGCTCACCACCGGGACCCCTTAGGAATGAGCAGTTCTTC. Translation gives CASSPPGPLRNEQFF.

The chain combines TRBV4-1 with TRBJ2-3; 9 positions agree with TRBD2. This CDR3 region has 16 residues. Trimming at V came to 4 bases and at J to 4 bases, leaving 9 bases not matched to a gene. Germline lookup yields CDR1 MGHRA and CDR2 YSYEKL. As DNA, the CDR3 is TGCGCCAGCAGCCCCCGGGGTCTAGCGGGGTCAGATACGCAGTATTTT. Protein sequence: CASSPRGLAGSDTQYF.

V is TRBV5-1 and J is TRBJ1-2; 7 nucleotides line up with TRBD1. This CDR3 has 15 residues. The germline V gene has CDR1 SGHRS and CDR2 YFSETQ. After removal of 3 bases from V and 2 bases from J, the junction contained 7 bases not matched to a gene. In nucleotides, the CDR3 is TGCGCCAGCAGCTACGACCTGACAGGGAACTATGGCTACACCTTC. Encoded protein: CASSYDLTGNYGYTF.

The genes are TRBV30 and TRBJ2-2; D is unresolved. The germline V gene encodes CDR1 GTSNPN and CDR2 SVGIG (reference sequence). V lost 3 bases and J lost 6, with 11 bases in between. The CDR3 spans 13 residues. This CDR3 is CAWSLRVSGELFF. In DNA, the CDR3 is TGTGCCTGGAGCCTAAGGGTTTCCGGGGAGCTGTTTTTT.

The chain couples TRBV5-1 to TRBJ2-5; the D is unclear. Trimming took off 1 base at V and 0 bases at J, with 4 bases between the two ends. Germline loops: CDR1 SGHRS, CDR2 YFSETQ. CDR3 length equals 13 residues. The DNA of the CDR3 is TGCGCCAGCAGCTTGCGGGACCAAGAGACCCAGTACTTC. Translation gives CASSLRDQETQYF. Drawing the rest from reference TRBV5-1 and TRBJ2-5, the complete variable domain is KAGVTQTPRYLIKTRGQQVTLSCSPISGHRSVSWYQQTPGQGLQFLFEYFSETQRNKGNFPGRFSGRQFSNSRSEMNVSTLELGDSALYLCASSLRDQETQYFGPGTRLLVL.

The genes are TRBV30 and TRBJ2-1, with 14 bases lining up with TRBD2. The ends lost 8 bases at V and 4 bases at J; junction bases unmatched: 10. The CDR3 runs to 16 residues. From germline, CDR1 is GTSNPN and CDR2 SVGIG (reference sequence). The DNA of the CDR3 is TGTGCCAGGACAGGGACTAGCGGGGGCATATACAATGAGCAGTTCTTC. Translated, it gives CARTGTSGGIYNEQFF.

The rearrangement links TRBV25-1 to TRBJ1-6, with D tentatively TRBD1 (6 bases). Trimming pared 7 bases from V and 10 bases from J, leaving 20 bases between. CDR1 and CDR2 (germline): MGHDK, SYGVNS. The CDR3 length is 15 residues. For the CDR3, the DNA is TGTGCCAGCACCGATGAAGGGGGTTCGCGATCACCCCTCCACTTT. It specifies CASTDEGGSRSPLHF.

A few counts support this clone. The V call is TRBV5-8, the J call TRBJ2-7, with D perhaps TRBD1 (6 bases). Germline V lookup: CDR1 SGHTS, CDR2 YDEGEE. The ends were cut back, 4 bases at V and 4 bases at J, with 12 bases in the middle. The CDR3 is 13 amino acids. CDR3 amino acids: CASSVGTIYEQYF. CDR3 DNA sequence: TGTGCCAGCAGCGTTGGGACAATTTACGAGCAGTACTTC. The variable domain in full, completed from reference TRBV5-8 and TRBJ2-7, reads EAGVTQSPTHLIKTRGQQATLRCSPISGHTSVYWYQQALGLGLQFLLWYDEGEERNRGNFPPRFSGRQFPNYSSELNVNALELEDSALYLCASSVGTIYEQYFGPGTRLTVT.

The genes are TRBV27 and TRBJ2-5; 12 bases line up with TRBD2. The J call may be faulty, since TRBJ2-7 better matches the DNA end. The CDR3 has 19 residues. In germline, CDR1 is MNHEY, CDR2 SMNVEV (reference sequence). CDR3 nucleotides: TGTGCCAGCAGTCCCGCGGGACTAGCGGGTTACACGGGGTCCTACGAGCAGTACTTC. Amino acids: CASSPAGLAGYTGSYEQYF.

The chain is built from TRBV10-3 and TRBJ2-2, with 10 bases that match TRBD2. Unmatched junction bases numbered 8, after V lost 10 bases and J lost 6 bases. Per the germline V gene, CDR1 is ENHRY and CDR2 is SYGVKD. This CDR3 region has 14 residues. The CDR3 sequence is CATTLAGLSGELFF. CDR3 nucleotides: TGTGCCACTACACTAGCGGGATTATCCGGGGAGCTGTTTTTT.

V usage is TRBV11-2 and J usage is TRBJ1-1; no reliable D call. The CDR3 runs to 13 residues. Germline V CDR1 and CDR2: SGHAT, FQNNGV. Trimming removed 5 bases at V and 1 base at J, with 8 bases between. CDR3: CASSLKRNTEAFF. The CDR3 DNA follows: TGTGCCAGCAGCCTAAAGCGGAACACTGAAGCTTTCTTT.

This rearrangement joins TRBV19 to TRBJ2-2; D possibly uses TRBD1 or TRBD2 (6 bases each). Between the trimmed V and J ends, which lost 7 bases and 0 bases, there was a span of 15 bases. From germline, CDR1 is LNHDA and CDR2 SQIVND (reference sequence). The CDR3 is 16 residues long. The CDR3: CASTLGGSTNTGELFF. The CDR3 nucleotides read TGTGCCAGTACTCTAGGGGGGTCTACGAACACCGGGGAGCTGTTTTTT.

CDR3 amino acids: CASSHGPDYEQYF. CDR3 nucleotides: TGTGCCAGCAGTCACGGACCTGACTACGAGCAGTACTTC. The J gene is TRBJ2-7, the V gene TRBV28, with D unresolved. The CDR3 spans 13 residues. The V end lost 5 bases, the J end lost 3 bases, and 11 bases lay between the germline ends. Germline assignment: CDR1 MDHEN and CDR2 SYDVKM.

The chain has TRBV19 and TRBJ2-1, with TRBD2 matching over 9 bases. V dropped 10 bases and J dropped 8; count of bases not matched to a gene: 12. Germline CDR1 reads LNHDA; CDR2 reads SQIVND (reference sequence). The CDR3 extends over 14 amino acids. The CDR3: CATASSGISYEQFF. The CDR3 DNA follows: TGTGCCACCGCCTCTAGCGGGATATCTTATGAGCAGTTCTTC.

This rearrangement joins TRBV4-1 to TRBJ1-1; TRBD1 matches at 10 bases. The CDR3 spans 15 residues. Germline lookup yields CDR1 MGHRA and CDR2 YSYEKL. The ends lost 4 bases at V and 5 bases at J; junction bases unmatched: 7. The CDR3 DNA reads TGCGCCAGCAGCCCGAGGGACAGGGGAAAAACTGAAGCTTTCTTT. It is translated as CASSPRDRGKTEAFF.

The CDR3 here is CASSSPVGGYTEAFF. The CDR3 nucleotides are TGTGCCAGCAGCTCCCCGGTGGGGGGGTACACTGAAGCTTTCTTT. The chain employs TRBV11-2 and TRBJ1-1, with a weak D call TRBD1 (5 bases). There are 15 residues in the CDR3. The germline V gene encodes CDR1 SGHAT and CDR2 FQNNGV. Between the trimmed V and J ends, which lost 4 bases and 3 bases, there was a span of 15 bases.

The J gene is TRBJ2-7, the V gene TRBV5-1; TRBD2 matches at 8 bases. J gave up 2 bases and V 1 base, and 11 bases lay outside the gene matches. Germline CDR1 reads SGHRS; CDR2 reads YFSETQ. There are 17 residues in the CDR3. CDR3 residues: CASSLRSGSSGAYEQYF. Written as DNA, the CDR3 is TGCGCCAGCAGCTTGCGAAGCGGGAGTTCCGGAGCCTACGAGCAGTACTTC.

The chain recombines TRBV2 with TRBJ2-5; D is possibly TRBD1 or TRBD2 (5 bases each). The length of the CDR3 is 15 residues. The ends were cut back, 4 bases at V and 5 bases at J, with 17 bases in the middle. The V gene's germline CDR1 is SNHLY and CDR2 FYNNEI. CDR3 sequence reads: CASSASGRVSETQYF. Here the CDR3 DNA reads TGTGCCAGCAGTGCCTCAGGGCGGGTTTCGGAGACCCAGTACTTC.

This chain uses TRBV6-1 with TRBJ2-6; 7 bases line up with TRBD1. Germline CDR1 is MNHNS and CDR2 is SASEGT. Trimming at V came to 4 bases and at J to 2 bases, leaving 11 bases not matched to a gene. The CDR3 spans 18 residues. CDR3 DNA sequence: TGTGCCAGCAGTGGACAGGGAAACTTGAAGCCTGGGGCCAACGTCCTGACTTTC. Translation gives CASSGQGNLKPGANVLTF.

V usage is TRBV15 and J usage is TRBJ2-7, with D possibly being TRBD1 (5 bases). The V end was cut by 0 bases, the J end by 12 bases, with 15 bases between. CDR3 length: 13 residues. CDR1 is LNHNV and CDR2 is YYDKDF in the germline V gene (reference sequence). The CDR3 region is CATSRDTVQGRYF. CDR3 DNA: TGTGCCACCAGCAGAGATACAGTGCAGGGCCGGTACTTC.

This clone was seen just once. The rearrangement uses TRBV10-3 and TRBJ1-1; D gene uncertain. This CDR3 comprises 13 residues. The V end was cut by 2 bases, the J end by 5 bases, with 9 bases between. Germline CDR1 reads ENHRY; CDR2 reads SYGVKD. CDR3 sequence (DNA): TGTGCCATCAGTGAGATGGCGGGAACTGAAGCTTTCTTT. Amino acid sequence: CAISEMAGTEAFF.